A selection of T cell receptor beta chains follows, all from one sample in a study of blood T cell repertoires in COVID-19. The data were produced by immunoSEQ multiplex PCR, yet TCRdb's version contains in-frame clones alone and is incomplete. The sample consists of 90,000 to 100,000 clones, about 85% of them appearing once. Sequenced sample: peripheral blood. These receptors were taken from an older man with acute or convalescent COVID-19. Each CDR3 is given with its conserved first and last residue. D genes are given only for firm matches. The listing skips clone size in some rows; elsewhere it reads once, few, many or a size class.

d_call	v_call	j_call	cdr3_length	clone_size	cdr3_aa	cdr3_nt
-	TRBV29-1	TRBJ2-3	13	-	CSAQTRSTDTQYF	TGCAGCGCACAGACACGTAGCACAGATACGCAGTATTTT
TRBD2	TRBV2	TRBJ2-3	13	-	CASRGLLAGACYF	TGTGCCAGCAGGGGATTACTAGCGGGAGCATGTTATTTT
TRBD1	TRBV28	TRBJ2-7	12	-	CASNQGAYEQYF	TGTGCCAGCAATCAGGGGGCCTACGAGCAGTACTTC
TRBD1	TRBV4-1	TRBJ1-1	13	-	CASSQGQVSEAFF	TGCGCCAGCAGCCAGGGACAGGTCTCTGAAGCTTTCTTT
-	TRBV11-2	TRBJ2-1	13	-	CASSLDSRGEQFF	TGTGCCAGCAGCTTAGATTCCCGGGGTGAGCAGTTCTTC
-	TRBV28	TRBJ2-3	16	-	CASSFSLANNVDTQYF	TGTGCCAGCAGTTTTAGCCTAGCCAATAACGTAGATACGCAGTATTTT
-	TRBV28	TRBJ1-3	15	-	CASSSGRTLGNTIYF	TGTGCCAGCAGTTCGGGTCGCACGCTAGGAAACACCATATATTTT
-	TRBV21-1	TRBJ1-2	15	-	CASRGRATGRYRYTF	TGTGCCAGCAGGGGCAGGGCAACGGGTCGGTACCGCTACACCTTC
-	TRBV10-3	TRBJ2-5	13	-	CATGGLPRETQYF	TGTGCCACTGGGGGACTCCCGAGGGAGACCCAGTACTTC
TRBD2	TRBV6-2/TRBV6-3	TRBJ2-1	14	-	CASSYLAGESEQFF	TGTGCCAGCAGTTATCTAGCGGGAGAGAGCGAGCAGTTCTTC
TRBD2	TRBV7-8	TRBJ2-7	17	-	CASSLGGGLAGSYEQYF	TGTGCCAGCAGCTTAGGGGGCGGTTTAGCGGGATCCTACGAGCAGTACTTC
TRBD2	TRBV9	TRBJ2-7	14	-	CASTRGLAGYEQYF	TGTGCCAGCACCAGGGGACTAGCGGGTTACGAGCAGTACTTC
-	TRBV7-2	TRBJ2-5	14	few	CASSLEGGQETQYF	TGTGCCAGCAGCTTAGAAGGGGGTCAAGAGACCCAGTACTTC
-	TRBV6-5	TRBJ1-1	15	-	CASSYSPRLNTEAFF	TGTGCCAGCAGTTACTCGCCCAGATTGAACACTGAAGCTTTCTTT
TRBD2	TRBV7-3	TRBJ2-1	17	-	CASSPTSMSGRDGEQFF	TGTGCCAGCAGCCCAACTTCTATGAGCGGGAGGGACGGTGAGCAGTTCTTC
TRBD2	TRBV9	TRBJ2-1	14	-	CASSVLAGGNEQFF	TGTGCCAGCAGCGTACTAGCGGGAGGCAATGAGCAGTTCTTC
-	TRBV18	TRBJ1-1	13	-	CASSSKGDTEAFF	TGTGCCAGCTCGTCGAAGGGGGACACTGAAGCTTTCTTT
TRBD1	TRBV24-1	TRBJ2-1	15	-	CATSDPGQGPNEQFF	TGTGCCACCAGTGATCCGGGACAGGGCCCCAATGAGCAGTTCTTC